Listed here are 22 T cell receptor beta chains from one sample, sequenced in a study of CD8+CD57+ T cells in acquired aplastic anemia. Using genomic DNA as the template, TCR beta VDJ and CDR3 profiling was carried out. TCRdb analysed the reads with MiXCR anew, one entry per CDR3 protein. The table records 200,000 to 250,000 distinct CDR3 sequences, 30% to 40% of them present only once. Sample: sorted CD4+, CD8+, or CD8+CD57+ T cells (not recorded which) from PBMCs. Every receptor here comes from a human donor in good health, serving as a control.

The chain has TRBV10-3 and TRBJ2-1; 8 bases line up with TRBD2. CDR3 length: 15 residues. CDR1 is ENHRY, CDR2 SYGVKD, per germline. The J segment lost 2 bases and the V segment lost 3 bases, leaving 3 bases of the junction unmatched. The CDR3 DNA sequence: TGTGCCATCAGTGAAAGCGGGAGTACCTACAATGAGCAGTTCTTC. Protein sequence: CAISESGSTYNEQFF.

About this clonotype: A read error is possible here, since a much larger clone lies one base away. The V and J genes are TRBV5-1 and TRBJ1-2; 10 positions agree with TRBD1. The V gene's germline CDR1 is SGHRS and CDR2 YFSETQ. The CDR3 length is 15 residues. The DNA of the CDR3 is TGCGCCGGCAGCTCAGGACAGGGGGGGAACTATGGCTACACCTTC. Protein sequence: CAGSSGQGGNYGYTF. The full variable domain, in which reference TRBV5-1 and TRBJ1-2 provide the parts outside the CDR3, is KAGVTQTPRYLIKTRGQQVTLSCSPISGHRSVSWYQQTPGQGLQFLFEYFSETQRNKGNFPGRFSGRQFSNSRSEMNVSTLELGDSALYLCAGSSGQGGNYGYTFGSGTRLTVV.

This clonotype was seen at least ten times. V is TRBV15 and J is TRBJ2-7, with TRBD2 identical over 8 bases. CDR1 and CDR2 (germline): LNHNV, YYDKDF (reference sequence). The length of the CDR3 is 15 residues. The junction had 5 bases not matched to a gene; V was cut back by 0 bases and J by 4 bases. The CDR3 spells CATSRDYASGYEQYF. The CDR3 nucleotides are TGTGCCACCAGCAGAGATTATGCTAGCGGGTACGAGCAGTACTTC. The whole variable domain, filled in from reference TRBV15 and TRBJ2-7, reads DAMVIQNPRYQVTQFGKPVTLSCSQTLNHNVMYWYQQKSSQAPKLLFHYYDKDFNNEADTPDNFQSRRPNTSFCFLDIRSPGLGDTAMYLCATSRDYASGYEQYFGPGTRLTVT.

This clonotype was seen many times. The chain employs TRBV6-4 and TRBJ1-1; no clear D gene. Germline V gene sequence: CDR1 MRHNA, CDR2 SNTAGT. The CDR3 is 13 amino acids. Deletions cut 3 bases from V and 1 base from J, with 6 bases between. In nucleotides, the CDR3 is TGTGCCAGCAGTGATACCTGGAACACTGAAGCTTTCTTT. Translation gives CASSDTWNTEAFF.

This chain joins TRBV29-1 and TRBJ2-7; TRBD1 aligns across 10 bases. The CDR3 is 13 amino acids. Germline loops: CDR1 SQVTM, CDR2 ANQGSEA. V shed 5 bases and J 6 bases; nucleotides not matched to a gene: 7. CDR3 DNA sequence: TGCAGCGTTACGGGACAGGGGCTCGGCGAGCAGTACTTC. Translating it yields CSVTGQGLGEQYF.

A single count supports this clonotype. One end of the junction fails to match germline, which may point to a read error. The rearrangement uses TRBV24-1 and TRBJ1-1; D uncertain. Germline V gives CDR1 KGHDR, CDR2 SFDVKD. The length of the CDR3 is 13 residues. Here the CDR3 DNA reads TGTGCCAGCAGTCAGGCCTGGGGCACTGAAGCTTTCTTT. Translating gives CASSQAWGTEAFF.

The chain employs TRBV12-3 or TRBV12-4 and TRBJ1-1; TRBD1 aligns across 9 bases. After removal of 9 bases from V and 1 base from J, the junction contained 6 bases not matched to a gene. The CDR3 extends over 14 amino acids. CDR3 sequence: CASKRQGGNTEAFF. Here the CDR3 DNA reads TGTGCCAGTAAACGACAGGGGGGGAACACTGAAGCTTTCTTT.

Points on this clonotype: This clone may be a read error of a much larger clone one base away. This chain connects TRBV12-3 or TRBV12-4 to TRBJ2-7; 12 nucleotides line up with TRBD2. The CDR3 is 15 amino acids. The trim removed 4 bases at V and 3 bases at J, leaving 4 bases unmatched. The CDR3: CASSSRLAGVYEQYF. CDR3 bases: TGTGCCAGCAGTTCACGACTAGCGGGAGTCTACGAGCAGTACTTC.

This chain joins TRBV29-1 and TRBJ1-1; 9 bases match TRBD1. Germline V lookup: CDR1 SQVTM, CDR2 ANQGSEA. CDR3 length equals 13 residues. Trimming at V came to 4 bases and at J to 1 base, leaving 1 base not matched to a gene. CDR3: CSVGGQGNTEAFF. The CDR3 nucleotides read TGCAGCGTTGGGGGACAGGGGAACACTGAAGCTTTCTTT. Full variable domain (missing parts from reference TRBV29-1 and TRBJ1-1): SAVISQKPSRDICQRGTSLTIQCQVDSQVTMMFWYRQQPGQSLTLIATANQGSEATYESGFVIDKFPISRPNLTFSTLTVSNMSPEDSSIYLCSVGGQGNTEAFFGQGTRLTVV.

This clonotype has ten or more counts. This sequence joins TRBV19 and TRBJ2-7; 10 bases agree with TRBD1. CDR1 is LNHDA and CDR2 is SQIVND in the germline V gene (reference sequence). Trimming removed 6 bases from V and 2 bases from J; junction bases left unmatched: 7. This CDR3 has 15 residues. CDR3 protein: CASSSPGQGTYEQYF. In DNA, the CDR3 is TGTGCCAGTAGCTCTCCGGGACAGGGGACCTACGAGCAGTACTTC.

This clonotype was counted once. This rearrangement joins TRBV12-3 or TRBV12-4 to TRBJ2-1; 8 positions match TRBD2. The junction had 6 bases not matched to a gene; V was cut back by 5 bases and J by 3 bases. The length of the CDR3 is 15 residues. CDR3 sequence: CASSPGGGLYNEQFF. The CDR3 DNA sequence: TGTGCCAGCAGTCCGGGGGGGGGCCTCTACAATGAGCAGTTCTTC.

The CDR3 sequence: CATSAPRGKSSNEQFF. The CDR3 nucleotides are TGTGCCACCAGTGCTCCTCGCGGGAAAAGTTCCAATGAGCAGTTCTTC. This chain links TRBV24-1 with TRBJ2-1, with a weak D call TRBD2 (6 bases). CDR3 length equals 16 residues. Germline V lookup: CDR1 KGHDR, CDR2 SFDVKD. V was trimmed by 5 bases and J by 6 bases, leaving 19 bases between them.

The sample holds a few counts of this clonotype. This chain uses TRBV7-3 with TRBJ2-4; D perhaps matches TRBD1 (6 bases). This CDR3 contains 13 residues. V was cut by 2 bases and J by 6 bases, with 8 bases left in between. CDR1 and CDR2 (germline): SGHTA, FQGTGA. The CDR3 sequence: CASSLETGNIQYF. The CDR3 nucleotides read TGTGCCAGCAGCTTAGAGACAGGAAACATTCAGTACTTC.

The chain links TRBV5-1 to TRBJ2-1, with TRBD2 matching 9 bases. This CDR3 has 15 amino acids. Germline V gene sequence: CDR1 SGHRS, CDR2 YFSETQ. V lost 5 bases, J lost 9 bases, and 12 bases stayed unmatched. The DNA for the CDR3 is TGCGCCAGCAGTTTGCTTAGCGGGGGTGTAGGTGAGCAGTTCTTC. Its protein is CASSLLSGGVGEQFF.

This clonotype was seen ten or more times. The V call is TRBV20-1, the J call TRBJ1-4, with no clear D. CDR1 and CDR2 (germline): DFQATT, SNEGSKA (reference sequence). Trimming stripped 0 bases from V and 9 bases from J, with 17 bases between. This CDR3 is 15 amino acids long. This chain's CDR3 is CSARDSNTQSQKLFF. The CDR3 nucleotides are TGCAGTGCTAGAGATTCTAATACCCAATCTCAAAAACTGTTTTTT.

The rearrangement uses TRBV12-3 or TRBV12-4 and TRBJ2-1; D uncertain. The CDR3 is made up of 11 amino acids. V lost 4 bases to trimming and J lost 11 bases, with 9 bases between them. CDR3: CASSSAQKQFF. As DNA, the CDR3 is TGTGCCAGCAGTTCCGCCCAAAAGCAGTTCTTC.

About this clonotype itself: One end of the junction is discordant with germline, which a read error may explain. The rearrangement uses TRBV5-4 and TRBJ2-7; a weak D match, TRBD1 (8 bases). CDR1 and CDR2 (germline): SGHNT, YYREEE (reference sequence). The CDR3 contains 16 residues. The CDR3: CPSSVGGTGSGYEQYF. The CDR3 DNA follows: TGTCCCAGCAGCGTGGGAGGGACAGGTTCAGGCTACGAGCAGTACTTC.

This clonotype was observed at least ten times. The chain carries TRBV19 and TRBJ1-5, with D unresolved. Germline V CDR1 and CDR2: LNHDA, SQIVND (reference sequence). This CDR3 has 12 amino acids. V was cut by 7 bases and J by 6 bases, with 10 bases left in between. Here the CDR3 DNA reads TGTGCCAGTACCGCCCGGGGTCAGCCCCAGCATTTT. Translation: CASTARGQPQHF. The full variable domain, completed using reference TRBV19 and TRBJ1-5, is DGGITQSPKYLFRKEGQNVTLSCEQNLNHDAMYWYRQDPGQGLRLIYYSQIVNDFQKGDIAEGYSVSREKKESFPLTVTSAQKNPTAFYLCASTARGQPQHFGDGTRLSIL.

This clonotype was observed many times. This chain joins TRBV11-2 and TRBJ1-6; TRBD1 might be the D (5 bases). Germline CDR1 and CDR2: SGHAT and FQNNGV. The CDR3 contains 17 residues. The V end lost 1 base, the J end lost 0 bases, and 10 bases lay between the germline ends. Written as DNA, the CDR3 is TGTGCCAGCAGCTTAGTTCCAGGGAGCTCCTATAATTCACCCCTCCACTTT. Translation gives CASSLVPGSSYNSPLHF.

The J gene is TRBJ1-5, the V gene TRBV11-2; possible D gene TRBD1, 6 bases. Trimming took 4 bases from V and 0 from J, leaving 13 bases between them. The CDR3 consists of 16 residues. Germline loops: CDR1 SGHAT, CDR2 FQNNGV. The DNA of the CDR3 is TGTGCCAGCAGCTCGACAGGAAGATATAGCAATCAGCCCCAGCATTTT. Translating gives CASSSTGRYSNQPQHF.

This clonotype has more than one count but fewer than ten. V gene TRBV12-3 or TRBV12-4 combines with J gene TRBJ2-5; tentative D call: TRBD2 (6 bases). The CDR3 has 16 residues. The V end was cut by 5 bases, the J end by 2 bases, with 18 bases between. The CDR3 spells CASSPPARGGQETQYF. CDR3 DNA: TGTGCCAGCAGTCCCCCTGCTAGGGGAGGACAAGAGACCCAGTACTTC.

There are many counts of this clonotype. The CDR3 sequence is CASSQDSTYEQYF. In DNA form, the CDR3 reads TGCGCCAGCAGCCAAGACTCAACCTACGAGCAGTACTTC. The rearrangement links TRBV4-1 to TRBJ2-7, with D hard to call. This CDR3 is built from 13 residues. The V end was cut by 0 bases, the J end by 2 bases, with 5 bases between. The V gene's germline CDR1 is MGHRA and CDR2 YSYEKL.